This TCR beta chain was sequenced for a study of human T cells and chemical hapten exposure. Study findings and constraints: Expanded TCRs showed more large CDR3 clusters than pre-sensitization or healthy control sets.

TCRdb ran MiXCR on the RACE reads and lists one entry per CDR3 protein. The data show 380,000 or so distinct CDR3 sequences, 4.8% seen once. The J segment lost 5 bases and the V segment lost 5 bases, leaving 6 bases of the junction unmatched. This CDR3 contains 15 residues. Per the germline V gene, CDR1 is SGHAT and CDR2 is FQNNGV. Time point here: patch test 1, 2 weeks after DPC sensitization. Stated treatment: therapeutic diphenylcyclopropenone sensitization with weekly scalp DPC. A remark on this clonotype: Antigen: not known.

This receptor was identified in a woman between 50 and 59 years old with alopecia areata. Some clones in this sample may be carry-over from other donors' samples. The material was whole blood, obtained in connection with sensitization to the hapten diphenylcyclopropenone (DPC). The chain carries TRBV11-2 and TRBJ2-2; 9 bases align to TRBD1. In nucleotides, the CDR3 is TGTGCCAGCAGCACCTGGACAGGGGAGACCGGGGAGCTGTTTTTT. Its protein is CASSTWTGETGELFF.